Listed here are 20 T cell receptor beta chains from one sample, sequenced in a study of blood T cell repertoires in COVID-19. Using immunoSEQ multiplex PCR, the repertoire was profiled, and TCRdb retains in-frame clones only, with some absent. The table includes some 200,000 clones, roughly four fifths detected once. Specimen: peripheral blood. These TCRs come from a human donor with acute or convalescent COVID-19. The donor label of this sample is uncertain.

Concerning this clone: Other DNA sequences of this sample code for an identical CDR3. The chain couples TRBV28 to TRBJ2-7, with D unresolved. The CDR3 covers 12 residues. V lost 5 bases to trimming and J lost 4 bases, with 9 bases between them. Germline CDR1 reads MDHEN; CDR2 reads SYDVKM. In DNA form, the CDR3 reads TGTGCCAGCAGTCTAGTCTCATACGAGCAGTACTTC. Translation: CASSLVSYEQYF.

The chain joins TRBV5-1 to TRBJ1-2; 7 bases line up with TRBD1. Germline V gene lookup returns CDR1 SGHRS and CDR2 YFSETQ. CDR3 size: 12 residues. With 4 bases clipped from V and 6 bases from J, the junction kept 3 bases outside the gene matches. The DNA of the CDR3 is TGCGCCAGCAGCGGAGACAGGGATGGCTACACCTTC. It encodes CASSGDRDGYTF.

In nucleotides, the CDR3 is TGTGCCAGCAGTGACCAGGGTTGGAACACTGAAGCTTTCTTT. It yields the protein CASSDQGWNTEAFF. The chain is built from TRBV6-6 and TRBJ1-1; D might be TRBD1 (5 bases). Germline loops: CDR1 MNHNY, CDR2 SVGAGI (reference sequence). The CDR3 extends over 14 amino acids. V was cut by 5 bases and J by 1 base, with 11 bases left in between.

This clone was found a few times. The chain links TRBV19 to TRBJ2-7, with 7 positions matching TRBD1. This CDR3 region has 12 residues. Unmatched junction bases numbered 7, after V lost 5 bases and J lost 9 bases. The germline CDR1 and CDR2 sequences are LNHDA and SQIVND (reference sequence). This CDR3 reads CASSAGQEVQYF. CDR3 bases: TGTGCCAGTAGTGCAGGACAGGAGGTGCAGTACTTC.

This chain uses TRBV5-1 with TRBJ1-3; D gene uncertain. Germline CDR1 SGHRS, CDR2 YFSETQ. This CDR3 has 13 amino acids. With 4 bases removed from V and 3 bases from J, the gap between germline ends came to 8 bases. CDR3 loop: CASSRGLGNTIYF. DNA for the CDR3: TGCGCCAGCAGCCGCGGACTTGGAAACACCATATATTTT.

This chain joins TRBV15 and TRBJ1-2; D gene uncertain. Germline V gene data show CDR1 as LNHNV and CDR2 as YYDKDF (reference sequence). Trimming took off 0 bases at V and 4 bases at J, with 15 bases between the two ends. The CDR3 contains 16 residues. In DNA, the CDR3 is TGTGCCACCAGCAGAGATTCGGTTGGGCAGGCCTATGGCTACACCTTC. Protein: CATSRDSVGQAYGYTF.

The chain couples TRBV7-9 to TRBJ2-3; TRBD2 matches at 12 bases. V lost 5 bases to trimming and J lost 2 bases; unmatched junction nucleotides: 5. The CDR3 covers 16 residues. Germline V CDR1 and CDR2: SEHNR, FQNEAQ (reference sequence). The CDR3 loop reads CASSQGTSGFTDTQYF. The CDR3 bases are TGTGCCAGCAGCCAGGGGACTAGCGGGTTCACAGATACGCAGTATTTT.

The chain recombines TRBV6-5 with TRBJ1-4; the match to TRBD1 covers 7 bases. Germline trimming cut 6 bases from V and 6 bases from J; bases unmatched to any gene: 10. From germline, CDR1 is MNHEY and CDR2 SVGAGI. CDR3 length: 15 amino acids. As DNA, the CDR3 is TGTGCCAGCAGAGAGACAGGGAATCCTCATGAAAAACTGTTTTTT. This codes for CASRETGNPHEKLFF.

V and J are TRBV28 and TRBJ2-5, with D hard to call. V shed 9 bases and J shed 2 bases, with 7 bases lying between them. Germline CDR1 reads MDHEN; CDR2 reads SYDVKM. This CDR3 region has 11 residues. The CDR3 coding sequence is TGTGCCAGTTACTCACAAGAGACCCAGTACTTC. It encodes CASYSQETQYF.

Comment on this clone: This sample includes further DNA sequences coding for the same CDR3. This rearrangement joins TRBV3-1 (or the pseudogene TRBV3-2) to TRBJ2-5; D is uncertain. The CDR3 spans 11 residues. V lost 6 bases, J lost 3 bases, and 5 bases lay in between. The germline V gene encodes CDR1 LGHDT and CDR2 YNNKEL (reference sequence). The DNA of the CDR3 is TGTGCCAGCAGTCCAAAAGAGACCCAGTACTTC. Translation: CASSPKETQYF.

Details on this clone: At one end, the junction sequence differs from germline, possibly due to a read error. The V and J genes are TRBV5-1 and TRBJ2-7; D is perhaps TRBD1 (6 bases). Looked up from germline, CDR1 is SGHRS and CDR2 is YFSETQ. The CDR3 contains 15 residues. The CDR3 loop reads CASSAQQGPSNEQYF. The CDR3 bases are TGCGCCAGCAGCGCCCAACAGGGTCCCTCCAACGAGCAGTACTTC.

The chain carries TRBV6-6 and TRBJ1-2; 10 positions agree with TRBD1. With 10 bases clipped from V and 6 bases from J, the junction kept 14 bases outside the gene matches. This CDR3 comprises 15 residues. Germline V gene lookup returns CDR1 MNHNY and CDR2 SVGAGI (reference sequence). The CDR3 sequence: CATNDRGQMVDGYTF. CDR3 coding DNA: TGTGCCACGAACGACAGGGGGCAAATGGTAGATGGCTACACCTTC.

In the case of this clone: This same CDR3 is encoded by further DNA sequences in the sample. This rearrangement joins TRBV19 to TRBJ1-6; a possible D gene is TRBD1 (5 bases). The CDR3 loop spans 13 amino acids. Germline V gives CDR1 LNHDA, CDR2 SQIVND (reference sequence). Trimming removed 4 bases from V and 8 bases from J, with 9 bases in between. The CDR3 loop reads CASSRGGDSPLHF. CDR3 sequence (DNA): TGTGCCAGTAGTAGAGGAGGGGATTCACCCCTCCACTTT.

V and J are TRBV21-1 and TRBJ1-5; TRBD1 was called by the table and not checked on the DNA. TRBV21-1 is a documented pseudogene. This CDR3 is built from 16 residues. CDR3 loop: CASSKGHDRSNQPQHF. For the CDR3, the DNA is TGTGCCAGCAGCAAGGGCCACGACAGGAGCAATCAGCCCCAGCATTTT.

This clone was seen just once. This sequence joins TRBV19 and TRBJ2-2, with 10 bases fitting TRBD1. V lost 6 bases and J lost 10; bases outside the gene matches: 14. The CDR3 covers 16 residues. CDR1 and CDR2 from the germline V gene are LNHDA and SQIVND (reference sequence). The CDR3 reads CASRNGATGGSVELFF. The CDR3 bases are TGTGCCAGTAGGAATGGGGCGACAGGGGGCTCTGTGGAGCTGTTTTTT.

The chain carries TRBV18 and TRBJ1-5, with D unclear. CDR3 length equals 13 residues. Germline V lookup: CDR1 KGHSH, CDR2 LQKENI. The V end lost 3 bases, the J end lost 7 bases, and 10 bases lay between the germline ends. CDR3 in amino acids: CASSPAKTQPQHF. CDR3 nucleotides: TGTGCCAGCTCACCTGCCAAGACACAGCCCCAGCATTTT.

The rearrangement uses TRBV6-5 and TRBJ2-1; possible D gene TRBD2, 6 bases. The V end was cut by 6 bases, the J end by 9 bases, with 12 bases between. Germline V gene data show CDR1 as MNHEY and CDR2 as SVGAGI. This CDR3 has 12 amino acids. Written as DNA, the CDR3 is TGTGCCAGCAGACAACTAGCAGGTGAGCAGTTCTTC. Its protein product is CASRQLAGEQFF.

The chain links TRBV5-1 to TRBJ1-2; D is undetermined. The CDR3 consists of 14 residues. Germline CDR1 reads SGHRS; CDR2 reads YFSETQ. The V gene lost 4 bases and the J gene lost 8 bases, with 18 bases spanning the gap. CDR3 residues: CASSPDGGGRGYTF. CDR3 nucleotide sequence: TGCGCCAGCAGCCCAGATGGCGGCGGTAGGGGCTACACCTTC.

Written as DNA, the CDR3 is TGTGCCAGCAGCGTATTGTCGGGGACAGGGCTGAATGAGCAGTTCTTC. Translated: CASSVLSGTGLNEQFF. The chain joins TRBV9 to TRBJ2-1; 9 nucleotides line up with TRBD1. Unmatched junction bases numbered 9, after V lost 1 base and J lost 7 bases. The CDR3 covers 16 residues. Germline CDR1 is SGDLS and CDR2 is YYNGEE. The whole variable domain, remainder taken from reference TRBV9 and TRBJ2-1, is DSGVTQTPKHLITATGQRVTLRCSPRSGDLSVYWYQQSLDQGLQFLIQYYNGEERAKGNILERFSAQQFPDLHSELNLSSLELGDSALYFCASSVLSGTGLNEQFFGPGTRLTVL.

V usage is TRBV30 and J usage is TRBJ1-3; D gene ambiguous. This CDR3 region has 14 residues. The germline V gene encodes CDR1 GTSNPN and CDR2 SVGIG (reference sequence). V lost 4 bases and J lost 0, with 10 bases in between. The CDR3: CAWTNPSSGNTIYF. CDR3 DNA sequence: TGTGCCTGGACCAACCCGAGCTCTGGAAACACCATATATTTT. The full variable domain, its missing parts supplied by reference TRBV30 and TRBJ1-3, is SQTIHQWPATLVQPVGSPLSLECTVEGTSNPNLYWYRQAAGRGLQLLFYSVGIGQISSEVPQNLSASRPQDRQFILSSKKLLLSDSGFYLCAWTNPSSGNTIYFGEGSWLTVV.